The 3 T cell receptor beta chains given below trace back to one sample, sequenced in a study of T cells in Graves' hyperthyroidism and ophthalmopathy. Amplified TCR beta CDR3 regions derived from RNA transcripts. Primed by the HTBI set, a first-round RT-PCR was run on the TCR CDR3. TCRdb reprocessed the multiplex PCR reads via MiXCR and lists one record per CDR3 protein. This table has about 570,000 distinct CDR3 sequences, roughly 46% appearing once. Sequencing was carried out using peripheral blood or thyroid tissue (not recorded which). The receptors were gathered from an adult woman with Graves' disease, either hyperthyroidism or ophthalmopathy (not recorded which).

This clonotype was observed many times. The chain has TRBV5-8 and TRBJ1-4; weak D call: TRBD1 (6 bases). This CDR3 has 14 residues. Germline assignment: CDR1 SGHTS and CDR2 YDEGEE. V lost 0 bases, J lost 8 bases, and 11 bases lay in between. The CDR3, as DNA: TGTGCCAGCAGCTTGGACCCAGGGGAGGAAAAACTGTTTTTT. Translated, it gives CASSLDPGEEKLFF.

The V call is TRBV5-6, the J call TRBJ1-2, with D perhaps matching TRBD1 (5 bases). The germline V gene encodes CDR1 SGHDT and CDR2 YYEEEE. Trimming shortened V by 0 bases and J by 8 bases, and 11 bases separated the two germline ends. This CDR3 is 13 amino acids long. In DNA form, the CDR3 reads TGTGCCAGCAGCTTGGCGGGGGGTGGAGGCTACACCTTC. Translation gives CASSLAGGGGYTF.

Remarks on this clonotype: This may come from a read error, since a much larger clone is one base off. The J gene is TRBJ2-7, the V gene TRBV10-3, with 9 positions matching TRBD1. CDR3 size: 15 residues. V dropped 5 bases and J dropped 2; count of bases not matched to a gene: 7. Germline values: CDR1 ENHRY, CDR2 SYGVKD. CDR3 DNA sequence: TGTGCCATCAGTTCCGACCGGGACAGGGCCTACGAGCAGTACTTC. Translated: CAISSDRDRAYEQYF.